Below, one T cell receptor (beta chain) is given with its context. Its antigen is unknown. The sample originates from a study of PD-1 blockade in classical Hodgkin lymphoma. Germline CDR1 reads MDHEN; CDR2 reads SYDVKM. CDR3 length: 15 amino acids. V lost 2 bases, J lost 2 bases, and 10 bases lay in between. Overall study results and limits: Nivolumab initiation under 1 year post-ASCT meant exclusion.

Each patient experienced a relapse that followed autologous stem cell transplantation, and brentuximab vedotin exposure varied. Method: immunoSEQ multiplex PCR; TCRdb's copy keeps in-frame clones and lacks some. The table includes around 36,000 clones, 80% to 90% detected once. The chain carries TRBV28 and TRBJ1-5; no clear D gene. The input for sequencing was peripheral blood mononuclear cells (PBMCs), taken at baseline. This clonotype was obtained from a human donor with classical Hodgkin lymphoma. DNA for the CDR3: TGTGCCAGCAGTTTACGGGGTGTGCGCAATCAGCCCCAGCATTTT. Encoded protein: CASSLRGVRNQPQHF.